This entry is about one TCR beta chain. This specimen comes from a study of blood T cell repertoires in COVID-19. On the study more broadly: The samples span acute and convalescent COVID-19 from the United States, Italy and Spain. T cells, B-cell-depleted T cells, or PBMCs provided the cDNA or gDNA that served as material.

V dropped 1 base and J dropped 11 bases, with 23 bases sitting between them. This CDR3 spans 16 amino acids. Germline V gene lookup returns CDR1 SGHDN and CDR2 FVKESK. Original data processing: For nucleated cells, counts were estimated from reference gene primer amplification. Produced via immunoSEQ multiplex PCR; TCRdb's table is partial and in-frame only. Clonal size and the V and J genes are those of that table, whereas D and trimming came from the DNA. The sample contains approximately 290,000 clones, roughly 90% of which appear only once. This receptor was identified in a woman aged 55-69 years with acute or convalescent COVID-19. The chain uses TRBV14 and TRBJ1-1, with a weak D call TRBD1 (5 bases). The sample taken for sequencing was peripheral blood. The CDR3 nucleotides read TGTGCCAGCAGCCAAGCTCCCATGGGGCCATATCACAGGGCTTTCTTT. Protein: CASSQAPMGPYHRAFF.